This T cell receptor beta chain comes out of a study of OX40 agonist ivuxolimab in advanced cancers. Germline lookup yields CDR1 MGHDK and CDR2 SYGVNS. CDR3 size: 17 residues. Trimming pared 1 base from V and 9 bases from J, leaving 19 bases between. Concerning this clone: Its antigen is not known.

Method: immunoSEQ multiplex PCR; TCRdb's copy keeps in-frame clones and lacks some. Of tens of thousands of clones in the sample, 80% to 90% were seen once. Notes on the study in general: Average numbers of expanded clones were greater in CD8+ T cells than in CD4+.

The specimen was CD4+ or CD8+ T cells sorted from blood, collected in a trial of the OX40 agonist ivuxolimab. The origin of this receptor is an adult with an advanced solid tumor such as melanoma, head and neck, liver or kidney cancer. This chain connects TRBV25-1 to TRBJ1-6, with D possibly matching TRBD1 (5 bases). The CDR3 spells CASSESSLPGGTSPLHF. CDR3 in DNA: TGTGCCAGCAGTGAATCCTCCCTTCCGGGGGGTACTTCACCCCTCCACTTT.